This T cell receptor beta chain is drawn from a study of long-term antiretroviral therapy in people with HIV. With survey level as its setting, the immunoSEQ assay was v3.0. Libraries were prepared by immunoSEQ multiplex PCR; TCRdb keeps only in-frame clonotypes and omits some of them. The sample contains about 24,000 clones, 80% to 85% of which appear only once. General study findings and limits: Diversity went up after ART and still fell short of transplant donor controls.

This clone was found once. Its cognate antigen is unknown. This clonotype originated in a woman under 30 with HIV. The starting material was unsorted PBMCs, obtained at the start of antiretroviral therapy, before treatment.

This CDR3 is CASSVAAGRSYNEQFF. For the CDR3, the DNA is TGTGCCAGCAGCGTAGCTGCCGGGCGCTCCTACAATGAGCAGTTCTTC. This sequence joins TRBV9 and TRBJ2-1, with unresolved D. CDR1 SGDLS and CDR2 YYNGEE come from the germline V gene. V was shortened by 0 bases and J by 0 bases, with 10 bases between the two germline ends. The CDR3 sequence is 16 residues long.